These 12 T cell receptor beta chains originate from one sample sequenced in a study of blood T cell repertoires in COVID-19. Assay used: immunoSEQ multiplex PCR; TCRdb lists only in-frame clones, some missing. In the table there are a few hundred thousand clones, over 75% of which are singletons. The sequencing input was peripheral blood. These receptor sequences come from a woman aged 45 to 65 who had recovered from COVID-19.

This clone turned up a few times. Other DNA sequences within the sample encode an identical CDR3. The chain has TRBV19 and TRBJ2-7; 10 bases map to TRBD1. V dropped 6 bases and J dropped 2; count of bases not matched to a gene: 4. Looked up from germline, CDR1 is LNHDA and CDR2 is SQIVND (reference sequence). This CDR3 is built from 14 residues. CDR3 DNA: TGTGCCAGTAGCCCCGGGACAGGGGCCTACGAGCAGTACTTC. This encodes CASSPGTGAYEQYF.

The CDR3 coding sequence is TGTGCCAGCAGAACCCGAGGGGGGGGCACTGAAGCTTTCTTT. Protein product: CASRTRGGGTEAFF. The V call is TRBV6-5, the J call TRBJ1-1; possibly TRBD1 for D (6 bases). Per germline, CDR1 MNHEY and CDR2 SVGAGI. The V gene lost 6 bases and the J gene lost 4 bases, with 15 bases spanning the gap. This CDR3 has 14 residues.

This clone was found once. V is TRBV2 and J is TRBJ2-7; unclear D gene. Trimming left V 1 base short and J 5 bases short, with 9 bases between. Germline lookup yields CDR1 SNHLY and CDR2 FYNNEI. This CDR3 has 13 residues. Here the CDR3 reads CASSEGSWDEQYF. The CDR3 DNA reads as TGTGCCAGCAGTGAAGGGAGCTGGGACGAGCAGTACTTC.

The chain recombines TRBV27 with TRBJ2-5; perhaps TRBD1 as D (6 bases). The V end was cut by 7 bases, the J end by 5 bases, with 17 bases between. There are 14 residues in the CDR3. The V gene's germline CDR1 is MNHEY and CDR2 SMNVEV (reference sequence). The CDR3 DNA sequence: TGTGCCAGCACCCTCAGGGGCCTGGGGGAGACCCAGTACTTC. Translation: CASTLRGLGETQYF.

This clone appeared once. The gene calls are TRBV29-1 and TRBJ1-1; D possibly corresponds to TRBD1 (5 bases). Germline lookup yields CDR1 SQVTM and CDR2 ANQGSEA. This CDR3 contains 12 residues. V lost 0 bases and J lost 11, with 13 bases in between. CDR3: CSVEDRGLGAFF. The CDR3 coding sequence is TGCAGCGTTGAAGATAGGGGCCTTGGGGCTTTCTTT.

The V call is TRBV7-2, the J call TRBJ1-1; D is possibly TRBD1 (6 bases). Trimming removed 1 base at V and 4 bases at J, with 10 bases between. The CDR3 sequence is 14 residues long. Germline CDR1 reads SGHTA; CDR2 reads FQGNSA. In nucleotides, the CDR3 is TGTGCCAGCAGCTTAGTCGGGACATCCACTGAAGCTTTCTTT. Translating gives CASSLVGTSTEAFF.

J is TRBJ2-7 and V is TRBV4-3; 9 nucleotides align to TRBD2. CDR1 is LGHNA and CDR2 is YSLEER in the germline V gene. This CDR3 spans 15 amino acids. Trimming cost V 0 bases and J 3 bases; bases outside gene matches: 3. CDR3 region: CASSQEQRGVYEQYF. The CDR3 DNA reads as TGCGCCAGCAGCCAAGAACAGCGGGGGGTCTACGAGCAGTACTTC.

The chain links TRBV7-9 to TRBJ2-1, with a weak D call TRBD1 (6 bases). The V gene lost 6 bases and the J gene lost 4 bases, with 25 bases spanning the gap. Germline assignment: CDR1 SEHNR and CDR2 FQNEAQ (reference sequence). The CDR3 is 18 residues long. CDR3 nucleotide sequence: TGTGCCAGCAGTCCTGAAGGGGGTCCCGTCCTTCGTTACAATGAGCAGTTCTTC. This encodes CASSPEGGPVLRYNEQFF.

The chain combines TRBV25-1 with TRBJ2-3; 8 positions agree with TRBD2. The CDR3 covers 15 residues. Germline loops: CDR1 MGHDK, CDR2 SYGVNS. The ends lost 6 bases at V and 3 bases at J; junction bases unmatched: 8. CDR3 loop: CASRSSGSWTDTQYF. CDR3 DNA: TGTGCCAGCAGATCAAGCGGGAGTTGGACAGATACGCAGTATTTT.

This clone was seen just once. The V and J genes are TRBV7-3 and TRBJ2-7; maybe TRBD2 (5 bases). V was pared by 5 bases and J by 0 bases, with 8 bases between. The V gene's germline CDR1 is SGHTA and CDR2 FQGTGA. This CDR3 contains 13 residues. In DNA form, the CDR3 reads TGTGCCAGCAGCCTCGGGGACTCCTACGAGCAGTACTTC. Its protein product is CASSLGDSYEQYF. Full variable domain (outside the CDR3, taken from reference TRBV7-3 and TRBJ2-7): GAGVSQTPSNKVTEKGKYVELRCDPISGHTALYWYRQSLGQGPEFLIYFQGTGAADDSGLPNDRFFAVRPEGSVSTLKIQRTERGDSAVYLCASSLGDSYEQYFGPGTRLTVT.

CDR3 loop: CASSEGVRTEAFF. The CDR3 nucleotides are TGTGCCAGCAGTGAAGGCGTCAGGACTGAAGCTTTCTTT. The chain joins TRBV6-1 to TRBJ1-1; D call uncertain. This CDR3 has 13 amino acids. Germline CDR1 MNHNS, CDR2 SASEGT. V shed 1 base and J shed 5 bases, with 8 bases lying between them.

The rearrangement joins TRBV11-2 to TRBJ2-4, with 8 nucleotides matching TRBD1. Germline CDR1 SGHAT, CDR2 FQNNGV. V shed 3 bases, J shed 1 base, and the junction held 5 bases outside the gene matches. This CDR3 region has 16 residues. The CDR3 DNA reads as TGTGCCAGCAGCTTCGGGAGACAGGGGGCCAAAAACATTCAGTACTTC. Its translation is CASSFGRQGAKNIQYF.